The 24 T cell receptor beta chains below were found in one sample sequenced in a study of regulatory T cells in long-lasting Graves disease. Building of the TCR beta libraries involved iRepertoire HTBI primers and Arm-PCR of CDR3 regions. From the multiplex PCR reads, TCRdb called clonotypes with MiXCR, one entry per CDR3 protein. The sample includes hundreds of thousands of distinct CDR3 sequences, about 13% of them seen just once. Described time point: newly diagnosed GD, antithyroid drugs for less than 3 months. PBMC RNA was the source of the TCR library. This same sample was also part of a study on T cells in Graves' hyperthyroidism and ophthalmopathy.

The source was peripheral blood mononuclear cells (PBMCs), collected at new diagnosis, from a patient treated with antithyroid drugs. Receptor source: a man aged 30 to 39 with Graves disease.

This clonotype was seen ten or more times. The chain combines TRBV6-1 with TRBJ1-1, with D possibly matching TRBD1 (6 bases). The CDR3 runs to 13 residues. Between the trimmed V and J ends, which lost 2 bases and 10 bases, there was a span of 14 bases. Germline CDR1 reads MNHNS; CDR2 reads SASEGT. The DNA for the CDR3 is TGTGCCAGCAGTGAAACCAAGGGCAGGGGAGCTTTCTTT. Protein: CASSETKGRGAFF.

This clonotype was recorded at least ten times. The V gene is TRBV6-1, the J gene TRBJ2-3; 7 nucleotides agree with TRBD2. Germline CDR1 reads MNHNS; CDR2 reads SASEGT. The CDR3 consists of 15 residues. J was trimmed by 4 bases and V by 2 bases; bases with no gene match: 6. Here the CDR3 DNA reads TGTGCCAGCAGTGAAAACCAGGGAGGGCCAGATACGCAGTATTTT. Its translation is CASSENQGGPDTQYF.

J is TRBJ2-1 and V is TRBV5-1, with 8 bases identical to TRBD2. CDR3 length: 14 residues. Germline CDR1 SGHRS, CDR2 YFSETQ. J lost 8 bases, V lost 9 bases, and 13 bases had no gene match. The CDR3 spells CATQTGTSFDEQFF. The DNA of the CDR3 is TGCGCCACACAAACCGGGACTAGTTTCGATGAGCAGTTCTTC.

Note on this clonotype: Only one base separates this from a far larger clonotype, so it likely reflects a read error. The genes are TRBV6-1 and TRBJ1-5; 11 bases match TRBD1. Per the germline V gene, CDR1 is MNHNS and CDR2 is SASEGT. V dropped 6 bases and J dropped 3; count of bases not matched to a gene: 1. This CDR3 spans 14 amino acids. CDR3 residues: CASRGQGDNQPQHF. DNA for the CDR3: TGTGCCAGCAGGGGACAGGGGGACAATCAGCCCCAGCATTTT.

This chain uses TRBV30 with TRBJ1-5, with D perhaps TRBD1 (5 bases). The ends were cut back, 4 bases at V and 3 bases at J, with 16 bases in the middle. In germline, CDR1 is GTSNPN, CDR2 SVGIG (reference sequence). The CDR3 has 15 residues. The CDR3 protein is CAWTPGEGLNQPQHF. DNA for the CDR3: TGTGCCTGGACCCCTGGGGAGGGGCTCAATCAGCCCCAGCATTTT.

The chain links TRBV15 to TRBJ1-3, with a possible D match to TRBD1 (5 bases). The CDR3 spans 17 residues. CDR1 and CDR2 (germline): LNHNV, YYDKDF (reference sequence). V was pared by 0 bases and J by 0 bases, with 12 bases between. The CDR3 region is CATSRDLGQNSGNTIYF. The DNA of the CDR3 is TGTGCCACCAGCAGAGACCTGGGGCAGAACTCTGGAAACACCATATATTTT.

The V gene is TRBV5-1, the J gene TRBJ2-4; D gene unclear. Trimming pared 0 bases from V and 0 bases from J, leaving 10 bases between. The CDR3 sequence is 16 residues long. Per the germline V gene, CDR1 is SGHRS and CDR2 is YFSETQ. CDR3 amino acids: CASSLGDRLAKNIQYF. Here the CDR3 DNA reads TGCGCCAGCAGCTTGGGAGATCGATTAGCCAAAAACATTCAGTACTTC.

The V and J genes are TRBV27 and TRBJ1-5; 10 bases line up with TRBD1. This CDR3 contains 18 residues. The germline gives CDR1 MNHEY, CDR2 SMNVEV (reference sequence). Trimming at V came to 4 bases and at J to 1 base, leaving 10 bases not matched to a gene. In DNA form, the CDR3 reads TGTGCCAGCAGTTACCGGGACAGGGGCGTGGGAAGCAATCAGCCCCAGCATTTT. Translation gives CASSYRDRGVGSNQPQHF.

This clonotype has only a few counts. The chain combines TRBV5-1 with TRBJ1-3; D uncertain. Germline loops: CDR1 SGHRS, CDR2 YFSETQ. The CDR3 covers 15 residues. V lost 0 bases, J lost 4 bases, and 11 bases lay in between. The chain's CDR3 is CASSLVGMSGNTIYF. CDR3 sequence (DNA): TGCGCCAGCAGCTTGGTTGGTATGAGCGGAAACACCATATATTTT.

This clonotype was seen at least ten times. The chain is built from TRBV7-2 and TRBJ2-7, with 7 bases that match TRBD2. Germline CDR1 reads SGHTA; CDR2 reads FQGNSA. CDR3 length equals 15 residues. V trimming: 6 bases; J trimming: 1 base; junction bases outside the gene matches: 9. The CDR3 reads CASRGGAGDSYEQYF. DNA of the CDR3: TGTGCCAGCAGGGGAGGGGCGGGAGATTCCTACGAGCAGTACTTC.

Many counts were recorded for this clonotype. The chain is built from TRBV11-3 and TRBJ2-5, with D hard to call. This CDR3 has 13 amino acids. The V end lost 4 bases, the J end lost 0 bases, and 6 bases lay between the germline ends. Germline-derived CDR1 and CDR2 are SGHNT and YENEEA. CDR3 in amino acids: CASSSGHQETQYF. The CDR3 region has the DNA TGTGCCAGCAGCTCGGGCCACCAAGAGACCCAGTACTTC.

This clonotype was seen at least ten times. This chain's CDR3 is CSVEDFETEETQYF. In DNA, the CDR3 is TGCAGCGTTGAAGATTTTGAGACAGAAGAGACCCAGTACTTC. The chain recombines TRBV29-1 with TRBJ2-5; maybe TRBD1 (5 bases). Trimming stripped 0 bases from V and 3 bases from J, with 11 bases between. Germline CDR1 is SQVTM and CDR2 is ANQGSEA. CDR3 length: 14 amino acids.

The chain is built from TRBV19 and TRBJ2-7, with a tentative D call TRBD2 (5 bases). Deletions cut 0 bases from V and 5 bases from J, with 14 bases between. In germline, CDR1 is LNHDA, CDR2 SQIVND (reference sequence). The CDR3 extends over 15 amino acids. The CDR3: CASSIDKSRANEQYF. CDR3 sequence (DNA): TGTGCCAGTAGTATAGATAAGTCGAGGGCGAACGAGCAGTACTTC.

This clonotype was seen a handful of times. The chain has TRBV4-2 and TRBJ1-1, with D perhaps matching TRBD1 (5 bases). V gave up 6 bases and J gave up 4 bases, with 18 bases separating them. Germline V lookup: CDR1 LGHNA, CDR2 YNFKEQ. The CDR3 is made up of 15 amino acids. CDR3 sequence (DNA): TGTGCCAGCAGTGATGAGGAAGGACAACTCACTGAAGCTTTCTTT. Amino acids: CASSDEEGQLTEAFF.

This clonotype was seen a few times. It may be a read error: a sequence one base away is much more abundant. The DNA is omitted, as the CDR3 cannot be located on it reliably, and the CDR3 follows TCRdb's listing. V and J are TRBV25-1 and TRBJ1-1; the table's D gene call, TRBD1, was not cross checked with the DNA. Per the germline V gene, CDR1 is MGHDK and CDR2 is SYGVNS. The CDR3 sequence runs 14 residues, both termini included. CDR3 region: CASSEWGAGTETFF.

The CDR3 loop reads CASSLTLRGGTSYEQYF. The DNA of the CDR3 is TGTGCCAGCAGCTTAACCCTCCGCGGGGGCACATCCTACGAGCAGTACTTC. The V and J genes are TRBV7-2 and TRBJ2-7; the D gene is possibly TRBD2 (7 bases). Germline lookup yields CDR1 SGHTA and CDR2 FQGNSA. The CDR3 contains 17 residues. Between the trimmed V and J ends, which lost 2 bases and 1 base, there was a span of 18 bases.

V gene TRBV19 combines with J gene TRBJ1-2, with D possibly TRBD1 on 5 matching bases. This CDR3 region has 15 residues. V was pared by 4 bases and J by 3 bases, with 15 bases between. Germline CDR1 LNHDA, CDR2 SQIVND (reference sequence). CDR3 in amino acids: CASSTGPAHHYGYTF. Here the CDR3 DNA reads TGTGCCAGTAGTACGGGACCGGCCCATCACTATGGCTACACCTTC.

This clonotype was seen at least ten times. This sequence joins TRBV7-9 and TRBJ2-5; D ambiguous. This CDR3 is built from 15 residues. Germline V CDR1 and CDR2: SEHNR, FQNEAQ (reference sequence). Deletions cut 2 bases from V and 3 bases from J, with 13 bases between. CDR3 sequence (DNA): TGTGCCAGCAGCTTAATCCGGGCCGGAAAAGAGACCCAGTACTTC. Translated, it gives CASSLIRAGKETQYF.

The chain combines TRBV29-1 with TRBJ2-7; TRBD2 matches 12 bases. The germline gives CDR1 SQVTM, CDR2 ANQGSEA. J gave up 4 bases and V 2 bases, and 3 bases lay outside the gene matches. CDR3 length: 14 amino acids. CDR3 amino acids: CSVEFLAGGYEQYF. CDR3 nucleotide sequence: TGCAGCGTTGAATTCCTAGCGGGAGGGTACGAGCAGTACTTC.

This clonotype was counted ten times or more. The rearrangement uses TRBV3-1 and TRBJ2-7; 8 nucleotides line up with TRBD2. The ends lost 4 bases at V and 1 base at J; junction bases unmatched: 6. Germline lookup yields CDR1 LGHDT and CDR2 YNNKEL (reference sequence). The CDR3 spans 15 residues. CDR3 DNA: TGTGCCAGCAGCCTAACTAGCGGCGTTTCCTACGAGCAGTACTTC. It yields the protein CASSLTSGVSYEQYF.

This clonotype was counted many times. The chain has TRBV7-8 and TRBJ2-1; 7 positions agree with TRBD1. V dropped 3 bases and J dropped 15; count of bases not matched to a gene: 8. CDR1 and CDR2 from the germline V gene are SGHVS and FQNEAQ. This CDR3 has 12 residues. The CDR3 sequence: CASSFRQGGAFF. The CDR3 DNA reads as TGTGCCAGCAGCTTCCGACAGGGCGGTGCGTTCTTC.

There are a few counts of this clonotype. The chain couples TRBV29-1 to TRBJ2-7; D remains unclear. CDR3 length: 12 amino acids. Germline assignment: CDR1 SQVTM and CDR2 ANQGSEA. Trimming removed 0 bases from V and 4 bases from J, with 7 bases in between. CDR3 nucleotide sequence: TGCAGCGTTGAAGAGAGGCCGTACGAGCAGTACTTC. Translated: CSVEERPYEQYF.

The chain carries TRBV18 and TRBJ2-7; D gene ambiguous. V lost 1 base and J 9 bases, leaving 22 bases between the germline ends. The germline V gene has CDR1 KGHSH and CDR2 LQKENI. The length of the CDR3 is 16 residues. CDR3 bases: TGTGCCAGCTCACCACAAATCGCTGACATGGGCGTCGGGCAGTACTTC. It encodes CASSPQIADMGVGQYF.

This clonotype was recorded a few times. This chain uses TRBV4-1 with TRBJ1-1; D possibly corresponds to TRBD1 (5 bases). The CDR3 totals 13 residues. CDR1 and CDR2 from the germline V gene are MGHRA and YSYEKL. V shed 6 bases and J shed 4 bases, with 12 bases lying between them. CDR3 DNA: TGCGCCAGCAGAGTCGACAGAGCCACTGAAGCTTTCTTT. Translated: CASRVDRATEAFF.